This T cell receptor beta chain was identified during a study of shared clonotypes between healthy human individuals. This CDR3 has 15 residues. Trimming cost V 4 bases and J 5 bases, with 15 bases left between them. CDR1 and CDR2 (germline): SGHNT, YYREEE (reference sequence). Sequencing was performed with immunoSEQ multiplex PCR; in TCRdb, only in-frame clones are kept and a portion is missing. This table has a few million clones, around nine tenths appearing once. Memory CD4+ cells were the fraction left after CD45RA+ naive selection. The sample taken for sequencing was naive CD4+ T cells sorted from blood. Subset: CD45RA+ positively selected. The rearrangement uses TRBV5-4 and TRBJ2-2, with D possibly matching TRBD2 (6 bases). The receptor comes from a man between 18 and 35 years old in good health. CDR3 sequence (DNA): TGTGCCAGCAGCACTCCGGGAGTACAGACCGGGGAGCTGTTTTTT. Translated: CASSTPGVQTGELFF.